Detailed here is one T cell receptor (beta chain). As yet, its antigen is unknown. This sample was taken from a study of cytomegalovirus exposure and HLA in healthy donors. Study-wide results and limits: By a later analysis, the bulk of CMV-associated TCR beta chains appeared HLA-restricted. Clonal expansion was found to be greater in HLA-associated TCR beta chains than in equally common others in a later analysis. Later analysis suggested links between common viral pathogens and several top significant clusters.

The primer mix had 60 Vbeta and 13 Jbeta primers. Study processing details: Unique TCR beta chains totaled about 73 million in a later count, with approximately 10 million of them shared. Clones were read by immunoSEQ multiplex PCR, and TCRdb kept only the in-frame ones, dropping some. V, J and clone size were drawn from that table, and D and trimming were deduced from the DNA. The sample consists of about 130,000 clones, around 73% of them appearing once. The germline V gene has CDR1 SGHTA and CDR2 FQGTGA. V was cut by 2 bases and J by 0 bases, with 18 bases left in between. CDR3 size: 18 residues. The sample was PBMCs. This receptor was taken from a human donor in good health. The chain uses TRBV7-3 and TRBJ2-3; possibly TRBD2 for D (5 bases). The CDR3 is CASSLFPTRESSTDTQYF. The CDR3 bases are TGTGCCAGCAGCTTATTCCCTACTAGGGAATCTAGCACAGATACGCAGTATTTT. Looking up the rest from reference TRBV7-3 and TRBJ2-3 gives the full variable domain: GAGVSQTPSNKVTEKGKYVELRCDPISGHTALYWYRQSLGQGPEFLIYFQGTGAADDSGLPNDRFFAVRPEGSVSTLKIQRTERGDSAVYLCASSLFPTRESSTDTQYFGPGTRLTVL.